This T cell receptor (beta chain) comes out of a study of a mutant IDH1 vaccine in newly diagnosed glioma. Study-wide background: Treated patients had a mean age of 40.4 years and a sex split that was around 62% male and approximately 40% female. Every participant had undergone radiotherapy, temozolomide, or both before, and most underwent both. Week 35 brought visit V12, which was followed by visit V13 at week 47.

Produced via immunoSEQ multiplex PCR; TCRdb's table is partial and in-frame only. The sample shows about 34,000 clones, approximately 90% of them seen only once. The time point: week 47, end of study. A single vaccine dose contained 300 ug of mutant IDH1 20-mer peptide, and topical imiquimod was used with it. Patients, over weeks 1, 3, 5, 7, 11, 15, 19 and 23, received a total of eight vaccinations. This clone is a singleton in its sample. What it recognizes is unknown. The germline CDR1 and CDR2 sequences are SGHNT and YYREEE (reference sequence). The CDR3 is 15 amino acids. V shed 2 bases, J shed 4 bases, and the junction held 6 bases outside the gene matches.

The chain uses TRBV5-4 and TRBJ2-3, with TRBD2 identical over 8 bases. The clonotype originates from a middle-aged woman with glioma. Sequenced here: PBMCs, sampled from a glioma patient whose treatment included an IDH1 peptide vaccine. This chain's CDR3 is CASSFTGGRADTQYF. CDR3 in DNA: TGTGCCAGCAGCTTTACGGGGGGGCGTGCAGATACGCAGTATTTT.